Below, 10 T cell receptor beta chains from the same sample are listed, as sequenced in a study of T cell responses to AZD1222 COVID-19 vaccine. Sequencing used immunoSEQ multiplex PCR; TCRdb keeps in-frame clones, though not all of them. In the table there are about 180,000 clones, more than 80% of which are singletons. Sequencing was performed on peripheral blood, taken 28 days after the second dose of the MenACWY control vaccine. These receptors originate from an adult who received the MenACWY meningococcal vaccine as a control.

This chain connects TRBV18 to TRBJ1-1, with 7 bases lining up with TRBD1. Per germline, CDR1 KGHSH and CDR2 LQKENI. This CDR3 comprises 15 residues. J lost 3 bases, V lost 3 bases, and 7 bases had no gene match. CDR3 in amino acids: CASSPQDRLYTEAFF. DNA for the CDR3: TGTGCCAGCTCACCTCAGGACAGGCTCTACACTGAAGCTTTCTTT. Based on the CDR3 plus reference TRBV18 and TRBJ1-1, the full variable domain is NAGVMQNPRHLVRRRGQEARLRCSPMKGHSHVYWYRQLPEEGLKFMVYLQKENIIDESGMPKERFSAEFPKEGPSILRIQQVVRGDSAAYFCASSPQDRLYTEAFFGQGTRLTVV.

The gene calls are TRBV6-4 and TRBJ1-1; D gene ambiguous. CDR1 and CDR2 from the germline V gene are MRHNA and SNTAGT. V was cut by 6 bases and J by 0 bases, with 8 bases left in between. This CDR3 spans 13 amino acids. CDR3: CASRVNMNTEAFF. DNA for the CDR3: TGTGCCAGCAGGGTGAACATGAACACTGAAGCTTTCTTT.

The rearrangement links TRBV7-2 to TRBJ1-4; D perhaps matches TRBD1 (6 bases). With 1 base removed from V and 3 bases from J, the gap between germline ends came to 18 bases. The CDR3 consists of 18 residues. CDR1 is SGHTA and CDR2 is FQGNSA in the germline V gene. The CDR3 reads CASSLVGGGVGSNEKLFF. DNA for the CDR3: TGTGCCAGCAGCTTAGTTGGGGGCGGGGTTGGATCTAATGAAAAACTGTTTTTT.

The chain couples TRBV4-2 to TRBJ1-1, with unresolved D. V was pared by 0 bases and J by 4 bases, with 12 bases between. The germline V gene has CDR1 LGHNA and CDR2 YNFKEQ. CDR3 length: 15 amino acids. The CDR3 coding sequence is TGTGCCAGCAGCCAAGATCCATCAGGAATCACTGAAGCTTTCTTT. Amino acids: CASSQDPSGITEAFF.

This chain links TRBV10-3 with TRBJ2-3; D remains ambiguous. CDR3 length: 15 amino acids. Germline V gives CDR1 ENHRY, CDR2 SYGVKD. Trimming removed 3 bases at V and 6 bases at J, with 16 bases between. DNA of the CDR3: TGTGCCATCAGTGAAGAGGAAACGTTCGTGGATACGCAGTATTTT. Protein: CAISEEETFVDTQYF.

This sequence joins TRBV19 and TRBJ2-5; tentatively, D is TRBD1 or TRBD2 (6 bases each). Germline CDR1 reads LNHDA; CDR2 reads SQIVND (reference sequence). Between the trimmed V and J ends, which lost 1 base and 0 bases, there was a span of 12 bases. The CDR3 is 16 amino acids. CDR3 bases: TGTGCCAGTAGTATAGGTAGGGGGGAGTACCAAGAGACCCAGTACTTC. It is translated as CASSIGRGEYQETQYF.

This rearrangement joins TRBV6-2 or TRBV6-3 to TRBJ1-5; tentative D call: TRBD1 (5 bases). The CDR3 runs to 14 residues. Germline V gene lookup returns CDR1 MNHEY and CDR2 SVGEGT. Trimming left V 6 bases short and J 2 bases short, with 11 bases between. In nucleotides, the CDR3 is TGTGCCAGCAGCAGGGACCCGGGCAATCAGCCCCAGCATTTT. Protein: CASSRDPGNQPQHF.

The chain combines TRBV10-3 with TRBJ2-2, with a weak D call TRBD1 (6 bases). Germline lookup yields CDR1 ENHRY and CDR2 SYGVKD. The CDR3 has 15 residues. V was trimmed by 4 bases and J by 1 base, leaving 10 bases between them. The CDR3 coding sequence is TGTGCCATCAGTGTTGGACAGCTGAACACCGGGGAGCTGTTTTTT. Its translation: CAISVGQLNTGELFF.

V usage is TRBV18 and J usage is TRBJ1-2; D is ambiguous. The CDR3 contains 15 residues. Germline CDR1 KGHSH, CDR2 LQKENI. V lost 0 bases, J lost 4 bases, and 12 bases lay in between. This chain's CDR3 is CASSPPPPVFYGYTF. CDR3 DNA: TGTGCCAGCTCACCACCCCCGCCAGTATTCTATGGCTACACCTTC. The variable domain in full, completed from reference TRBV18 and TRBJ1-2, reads NAGVMQNPRHLVRRRGQEARLRCSPMKGHSHVYWYRQLPEEGLKFMVYLQKENIIDESGMPKERFSAEFPKEGPSILRIQQVVRGDSAAYFCASSPPPPVFYGYTFGSGTRLTVV.

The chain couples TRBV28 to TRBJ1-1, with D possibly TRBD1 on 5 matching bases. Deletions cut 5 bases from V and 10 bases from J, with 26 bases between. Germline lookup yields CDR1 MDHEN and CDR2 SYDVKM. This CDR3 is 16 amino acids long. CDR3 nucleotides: TGTGCCAGCAGTCCGCTCCGGGGGACCCCGGGTGTAGTAGCTTTCTTT. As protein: CASSPLRGTPGVVAFF.